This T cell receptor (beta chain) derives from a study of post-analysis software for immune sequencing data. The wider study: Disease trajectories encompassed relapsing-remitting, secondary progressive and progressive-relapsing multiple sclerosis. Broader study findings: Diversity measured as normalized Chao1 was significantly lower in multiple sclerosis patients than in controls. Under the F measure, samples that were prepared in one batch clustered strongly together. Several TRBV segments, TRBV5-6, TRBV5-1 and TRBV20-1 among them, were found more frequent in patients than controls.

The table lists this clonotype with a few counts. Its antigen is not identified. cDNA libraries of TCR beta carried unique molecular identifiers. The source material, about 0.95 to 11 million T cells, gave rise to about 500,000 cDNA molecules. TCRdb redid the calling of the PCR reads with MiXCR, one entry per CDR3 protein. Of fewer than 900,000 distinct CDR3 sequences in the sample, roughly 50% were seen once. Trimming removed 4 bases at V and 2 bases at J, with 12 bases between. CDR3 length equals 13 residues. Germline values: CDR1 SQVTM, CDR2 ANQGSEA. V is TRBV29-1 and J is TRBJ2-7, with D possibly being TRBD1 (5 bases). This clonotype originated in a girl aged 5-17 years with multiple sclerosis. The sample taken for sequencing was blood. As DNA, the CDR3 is TGCAGCGTTGCTATCGACAGTACCTACGAGCAGTACTTC. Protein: CSVAIDSTYEQYF.